This TCR beta chain emerged from a study of radiation and T cells in renal cell carcinoma. Noted time point: baseline pretreatment blood. Treatment in this sample: 15 Gy SBRT to primary tumor, nephrectomy 4 weeks later. The patient's renal cell carcinoma had clear cell pathology. On this clone itself: Antigen: not known.

Broader study findings: Top tumor clonotypes rose in blood 2 weeks post-radiation, then contracted.

Only in-frame clones appear in the TCRdb table, and some are missing; sequencing was by immunoSEQ multiplex PCR. Seen here are 120,000 to 150,000 clones, about 85% observed once, and the top ten hold 3.5% to 5%. The CDR3 totals 10 residues. Trimming removed 9 bases at V and 7 bases at J, with 9 bases between. The germline gives CDR1 MNHNS, CDR2 SASEGT. The chain carries TRBV6-1 and TRBJ1-2; D is uncertain. This sample comprised blood, obtained from a patient whose treatment included radiotherapy and nephrectomy. The clonotype was recovered from a woman in her sixties or seventies with renal cell carcinoma. As DNA, the CDR3 is TGTGCCAGTGCCCTGGGTGGCTACACCTTC. Protein: CASALGGYTF.